One and the same sample provided the 5 T cell receptor beta chains below, sequenced in a study of response to subunit inactivated influenza vaccine. MiXCR, applied by TCRdb to the RT-PCR reads, yields one record per CDR3 protein. This table has approximately 700,000 distinct CDR3 sequences, less than 20% appearing once. The starting material was PBMCs from blood, obtained 11 to 12 days after vaccination. The receptors come from a man between 45 and 60 years old who received an inactivated influenza vaccine.

This clonotype was picked up one time. The V gene is TRBV20-1, the J gene TRBJ2-1, with TRBD1 matching over 11 bases. With 3 bases clipped from V and 6 bases from J, the junction kept 7 bases outside the gene matches. CDR3 length equals 15 residues. In germline, CDR1 is DFQATT, CDR2 SNEGSKA (reference sequence). For the CDR3, the DNA is TGCAGTGCTAGTATTGGGACAGGGGGGGGCAATGAGCAGTTCTTC. Its protein product is CSASIGTGGGNEQFF.

The chain combines TRBV30 with TRBJ1-1; unclear D gene. Germline loops: CDR1 GTSNPN, CDR2 SVGIG (reference sequence). V was cut by 2 bases and J by 4 bases, with 5 bases left in between. This CDR3 has 11 amino acids. The CDR3 nucleotides are TGTGCCTGGAGTCAGAGCACTGAAGCTTTCTTT. Translating it yields CAWSQSTEAFF.

This clonotype has at least ten counts. The rearrangement links TRBV5-5 to TRBJ2-2; TRBD1 aligns across 9 bases. The CDR3 sequence is 16 residues long. Germline loops: CDR1 SGHKS, CDR2 YYEKEE (reference sequence). The V and J ends lost 3 bases and 4 bases, in that order; junction bases with no gene match: 7. This CDR3 reads CASSSTGTGPTGELFF. The DNA of the CDR3 is TGTGCCAGCAGCTCAACCGGGACAGGGCCCACCGGGGAGCTGTTTTTT. Looking up the rest from reference TRBV5-5 and TRBJ2-2 gives the full variable domain: DAGVTQSPTHLIKTRGQQVTLRCSPISGHKSVSWYQQVLGQGPQFIFQYYEKEERGRGNFPDRFSARQFPNYSSELNVNALLLGDSALYLCASSSTGTGPTGELFFGEGSRLTVL.

The chain uses TRBV28 and TRBJ1-3, with 7 bases that match TRBD1. With V trimmed by 5 bases and J by 6 bases, 7 bases remained unmatched. CDR1 is MDHEN and CDR2 is SYDVKM in the germline V gene. This CDR3 has 14 residues. CDR3 loop: CASSTGTEPNTIYF. CDR3 sequence (DNA): TGTGCCAGCAGTACCGGGACAGAGCCAAACACCATATATTTT.

This clonotype has a handful of counts. V usage is TRBV6-2 or TRBV6-3 and J usage is TRBJ2-1; 11 bases are shared with TRBD2. The CDR3 loop spans 15 amino acids. The germline V gene encodes CDR1 MNHEY and CDR2 SVGEGT. With 5 bases clipped from V and 8 bases from J, the junction kept 8 bases outside the gene matches. CDR3 in amino acids: CASSDTGTSGDEQFF. The CDR3 nucleotides are TGTGCCAGCAGTGACACCGGGACTAGCGGTGATGAGCAGTTCTTC.